Below, 17 T cell receptor beta chains from the same sample are listed, as sequenced in a study of T cell changes during pregnancy in multiple sclerosis. The table came from immunoSEQ multiplex PCR; TCRdb's copy has only in-frame clones and leaves some out. The data show about 46,000 clones, about 92% seen once. This sample comprised peripheral blood, obtained in the third trimester of pregnancy. The receptors come from a female donor with multiple sclerosis, enrolled in a pregnancy study.

This chain connects TRBV6-1 to TRBJ2-2; 9 bases are a match to TRBD1. After removal of 3 bases from V and 6 bases from J, the junction contained 8 bases not matched to a gene. Germline V gene lookup returns CDR1 MNHNS and CDR2 SASEGT. The CDR3 extends over 16 amino acids. The CDR3 here is CASSDEQGAISGELFF. Written as DNA, the CDR3 is TGTGCCAGCAGTGATGAACAGGGGGCAATTTCCGGGGAGCTGTTTTTT.

The genes are TRBV14 and TRBJ1-1; TRBD1 matches at 8 bases. V lost 3 bases to trimming and J lost 0 bases; unmatched junction nucleotides: 6. The CDR3 is 16 residues long. Germline values: CDR1 SGHDN, CDR2 FVKESK. The CDR3 sequence is CASSQWTGLMNTEAFF. The CDR3, as DNA: TGTGCCAGCAGCCAGTGGACAGGGCTCATGAACACTGAAGCTTTCTTT. The full variable domain, with the rest looked up from reference TRBV14 and TRBJ1-1, is EAGVTQFPSHSVIEKGQTVTLRCDPISGHDNLYWYRRVMGKEIKFLLHFVKESKQDESGMPNNRFLAERTGGTYSTLKVQPAELEDSGVYFCASSQWTGLMNTEAFFGQGTRLTVV.

The chain links TRBV6-6 to TRBJ2-7; tentative D call: TRBD1 (6 bases). This CDR3 spans 16 amino acids. CDR1 and CDR2 (germline): MNHNY, SVGAGI (reference sequence). The ends were cut back, 11 bases at V and 5 bases at J, with 28 bases in the middle. CDR3 sequence reads: CALGAGARRKGDEQYF. The CDR3 DNA sequence: TGTGCCCTCGGGGCAGGGGCTCGTCGGAAAGGGGACGAGCAGTACTTC.

The sample holds one count of this clone. This rearrangement joins TRBV27 to TRBJ2-7; D is possibly TRBD1 (6 bases). The CDR3 loop spans 16 amino acids. Trimming took off 4 bases at V and 2 bases at J, with 18 bases between the two ends. CDR1 MNHEY and CDR2 SMNVEV come from the germline V gene (reference sequence). As DNA, the CDR3 is TGTGCCAGCAGTTCAAGTCGTAAGGACAGCACCTACGAGCAGTACTTC. Residues: CASSSSRKDSTYEQYF.

The rearrangement joins TRBV7-8 to TRBJ2-7; D is possibly TRBD2 (5 bases). The CDR3 sequence is 16 residues long. The germline V gene encodes CDR1 SGHVS and CDR2 FQNEAQ. V was cut by 1 base and J by 0 bases, with 13 bases left in between. CDR3 DNA sequence: TGTGCCAGCAGCTTAGGTTCGCCTGGGAGCTCCTACGAGCAGTACTTC. It is translated as CASSLGSPGSSYEQYF.

This chain links TRBV5-8 with TRBJ2-2, with D maybe TRBD2 (6 bases). The CDR3 consists of 13 residues. Trimming stripped 3 bases from V and 6 bases from J, with 9 bases between. The germline gives CDR1 SGHTS, CDR2 YDEGEE. CDR3 coding DNA: TGTGCCAGCAGCTGGGGACTGGCCGGGGAGCTGTTTTTT. Translation gives CASSWGLAGELFF.

The rearrangement uses TRBV27 and TRBJ2-3, with 12 bases fitting TRBD2. The CDR3 runs to 16 residues. Germline values: CDR1 MNHEY, CDR2 SMNVEV (reference sequence). V trimming: 2 bases; J trimming: 3 bases; junction bases outside the gene matches: 3. In DNA form, the CDR3 reads TGTGCCAGCAGTTTACTCACTAGCGGGAGGACAGATACGCAGTATTTT. This codes for CASSLLTSGRTDTQYF.

The chain combines TRBV5-8 with TRBJ2-5, with 9 bases aligning to TRBD1. The junction had 5 bases not matched to a gene; V was cut back by 0 bases and J by 5 bases. Per the germline V gene, CDR1 is SGHTS and CDR2 is YDEGEE. The CDR3 sequence is 15 residues long. This CDR3 reads CASSLGTGAEETQYF. CDR3 in DNA: TGTGCCAGCAGCTTGGGGACAGGGGCGGAGGAGACCCAGTACTTC.

The V call is TRBV11-3, the J call TRBJ2-3, with D possibly being TRBD1 (6 bases). V was cut by 1 base and J by 8 bases, with 10 bases left in between. The CDR3 sequence is 13 residues long. Germline V gene lookup returns CDR1 SGHNT and CDR2 YENEEA. The CDR3 DNA is TGTGCCAGCAGCTTAGTTGGCAGGGGTACGCAGTATTTT. This encodes CASSLVGRGTQYF. The whole variable domain, filled in from reference TRBV11-3 and TRBJ2-3, reads EAGVVQSPRYKIIEKKQPVAFWCNPISGHNTLYWYLQNLGQGPELLIRYENEEAVDDSQLPKDRFSAERLKGVDSTLKIQPAELGDSAVYLCASSLVGRGTQYFGPGTRLTVL.

CDR3 nucleotides: TGCACCAGCAGCCAAGATCAACAGGCCTTCTATAGCAATCAGCCCCAGCATTTT. This codes for CTSSQDQQAFYSNQPQHF. This chain connects TRBV1 to TRBJ1-5; no check of the table's D call, TRBD1, against the DNA was made. TRBV1 is shown as a pseudogene. The length of the CDR3 is 18 residues.

The gene calls are TRBV11-3 and TRBJ1-1; TRBD1 matches at 8 bases. Germline values: CDR1 SGHNT, CDR2 YENEEA. The CDR3 sequence is 13 residues long. The V gene end was trimmed by 3 bases and the J gene end by 4 bases; junction bases not matched to a gene: 1. The CDR3 loop is CASSFTGGTEAFF. CDR3 DNA sequence: TGTGCCAGCAGCTTCACAGGGGGCACTGAAGCTTTCTTT.

This clone is a singleton in its sample. This chain uses TRBV5-1 with TRBJ1-1; 10 bases align to TRBD1. The CDR3 spans 15 residues. Trimming cost V 4 bases and J 6 bases; bases outside gene matches: 9. Germline V CDR1 and CDR2: SGHRS, YFSETQ. The CDR3 bases are TGCGCCAGCAGCCCAAGGACAGGGGGGGAGGCTGAAGCTTTCTTT. Translation: CASSPRTGGEAEAFF.

Notes on this clone: Other DNA sequences in this specimen translate into the identical CDR3. The CDR3, as DNA: TGTGCCAGCAGAGGGAGGCCTGAAGCTTTCTTT. It is translated as CASRGRPEAFF. This sequence joins TRBV28 and TRBJ1-1; no reliable D call. The CDR3 is made up of 11 amino acids. Germline V gene sequence: CDR1 MDHEN, CDR2 SYDVKM. V shed 6 bases and J shed 6 bases, with 8 bases lying between them.

The rearrangement joins TRBV28 to TRBJ1-2, with D possibly matching TRBD1 (5 bases). V lost 6 bases to trimming and J lost 5 bases, with 10 bases between them. Germline values: CDR1 MDHEN, CDR2 SYDVKM. The CDR3 runs 12 residues. CDR3 protein: CASRSGGYGYTF. In nucleotides, the CDR3 is TGTGCCAGCAGATCCGGGGGATATGGCTACACCTTC.

The chain is built from TRBV29-1 and TRBJ2-1, with 8 bases matching TRBD2. Germline loops: CDR1 SQVTM, CDR2 ANQGSEA. This CDR3 region has 14 residues. V was pared by 3 bases and J by 4 bases, with 5 bases of the junction left unmatched. The DNA of the CDR3 is TGCAGCGTTGAGTCGGGGGGGATGTACAATGAGCAGTTCTTC. Its protein product is CSVESGGMYNEQFF.

The chain links TRBV19 to TRBJ2-1, with D possibly TRBD2 on 6 matching bases. Between the trimmed V and J ends, which lost 6 bases and 1 base, there was a span of 16 bases. The germline gives CDR1 LNHDA, CDR2 SQIVND (reference sequence). The CDR3 spans 16 residues. In nucleotides, the CDR3 is TGTGCCAGTAGCGATTACCGGGAGACGTCCTACAATGAGCAGTTCTTC. Amino acid sequence: CASSDYRETSYNEQFF.

This clone was picked up one time. V usage is TRBV30 and J usage is TRBJ2-7; D call uncertain. V was clipped by 3 bases and J by 3 bases, with 18 bases between them. CDR1 is GTSNPN and CDR2 is SVGIG in the germline V gene (reference sequence). The CDR3 contains 15 residues. The CDR3 DNA reads as TGTGCCTGGAGACCGCTCACTTCTTACGACTACGAGCAGTACTTC. This gives the protein CAWRPLTSYDYEQYF. Full variable domain (remainder filled in from reference TRBV30 and TRBJ2-7): SQTIHQWPATLVQPVGSPLSLECTVEGTSNPNLYWYRQAAGRGLQLLFYSVGIGQISSEVPQNLSASRPQDRQFILSSKKLLLSDSGFYLCAWRPLTSYDYEQYFGPGTRLTVT.